Below are 23 T cell receptor beta chains sequenced from a single sample in a study of blood T cells in healthy people across ages. Together with a sample-barcoded 5' primer, a J-beta primer mix was included in a second PCR lasting roughly 7 to 11 cycles. TCRdb reprocessed the 5' RACE reads with MiXCR, giving one entry per CDR3 protein. There are approximately 800,000 distinct CDR3 sequences in the sample; about 48% occur only once, and under 50% lies in the top ten. The sample taken for sequencing was blood. The receptors originated from an older man in good health.

The V and J genes are TRBV11-3 and TRBJ2-5; maybe TRBD1 (6 bases). The V end lost 7 bases, the J end lost 0 bases, and 9 bases lay between the germline ends. Germline values: CDR1 SGHNT, CDR2 YENEEA. This CDR3 comprises 13 residues. CDR3 sequence reads: CASKGQNQETQYF. In DNA form, the CDR3 reads TGTGCCAGCAAAGGACAGAACCAAGAGACCCAGTACTTC.

The chain employs TRBV5-1 and TRBJ2-7, with D possibly TRBD2 on 5 matching bases. V lost 0 bases and J 10 bases, leaving 23 bases between the germline ends. The CDR3 runs to 16 residues. CDR1 SGHRS and CDR2 YFSETQ come from the germline V gene. CDR3 sequence reads: CASSLGGGGQTEIQYF. The CDR3 bases are TGCGCCAGCAGCTTGGGTGGAGGAGGCCAAACGGAGATCCAGTACTTC.

The chain employs TRBV28 and TRBJ2-6; 7 bases align to TRBD1. Germline CDR1 MDHEN, CDR2 SYDVKM. The ends lost 6 bases at V and 2 bases at J; junction bases unmatched: 4. This CDR3 comprises 15 residues. CDR3 DNA: TGTGCCAGCAGGACACAGGGGACTGGGGCCAACGTCCTGACTTTC. It is translated as CASRTQGTGANVLTF.

This chain uses TRBV24-1 with TRBJ2-7; D is undetermined. Germline CDR1 and CDR2: KGHDR and SFDVKD. Trimming took off 3 bases at V and 3 bases at J, with 5 bases between the two ends. This CDR3 comprises 12 residues. The CDR3 loop reads CATSDVNYEQYF. DNA for the CDR3: TGTGCCACCAGTGATGTGAACTACGAGCAGTACTTC.

This clonotype was seen a handful of times. This chain links TRBV5-1 with TRBJ2-7; 8 bases match TRBD2. The CDR3 totals 17 residues. Trimming cost V 4 bases and J 1 base; bases outside gene matches: 13. CDR1 is SGHRS, CDR2 YFSETQ, per germline. The CDR3 DNA follows: TGCGCCAGCAGCCAAACGGGACGGGAGGGCCCATCCTACGAGCAGTACTTC. Residues: CASSQTGREGPSYEQYF.

The chain carries TRBV20-1 and TRBJ1-2; D uncertain. V was cut by 0 bases and J by 4 bases, with 9 bases left in between. The length of the CDR3 is 13 residues. CDR1 and CDR2 (germline): DFQATT, SNEGSKA (reference sequence). The DNA for the CDR3 is TGCAGTGCTAGAGAGGCGGGCAGCTATGGCTACACCTTC. This codes for CSAREAGSYGYTF.

The chain joins TRBV11-2 to TRBJ2-7; perhaps TRBD2 as D (6 bases). CDR1 is SGHAT, CDR2 FQNNGV, per germline. This CDR3 is 15 amino acids long. Trimming shortened V by 5 bases and J by 2 bases, and 16 bases separated the two germline ends. The CDR3 region is CASSVGGLLTYEQYF. For the CDR3, the DNA is TGTGCCAGCAGCGTGGGGGGACTCCTGACCTACGAGCAGTACTTC.

A note on this clonotype: At one of its ends the junction is not consistent with the germline gene, which may arise from a read error. The chain joins TRBV5-1 to TRBJ2-5; D might be TRBD1 (5 bases). Germline CDR1 is SGHRS and CDR2 is YFSETQ. The CDR3 runs 14 residues. The CDR3 nucleotides are TGCGCCAGTAGCTTTGCCCAGGGACAAGAGACCCAGTACTTC. It yields the protein CASSFAQGQETQYF.

The chain combines TRBV6-1 with TRBJ2-5; 9 bases are a match to TRBD1. The length of the CDR3 is 13 residues. Germline lookup yields CDR1 MNHNS and CDR2 SASEGT. J was trimmed by 4 bases and V by 7 bases; bases with no gene match: 4. In DNA form, the CDR3 reads TGTGCCAGCACCGGGACAGGGCGAGAGACCCAGTACTTC. Its translation is CASTGTGRETQYF.

CDR3 amino acids: CASSLAGWGEQYF. DNA of the CDR3: TGTGCCAGCAGCTTAGCAGGGTGGGGGGAGCAGTACTTC. The V call is TRBV7-2, the J call TRBJ2-7, with D perhaps assigned TRBD1 or TRBD2 (5 bases each). Per the germline V gene, CDR1 is SGHTA and CDR2 is FQGNSA. The CDR3 spans 13 residues. V was cut by 0 bases and J by 7 bases, with 10 bases left in between.

This clonotype was counted between two and nine times. The CDR3 reads CASSPAGTPHRYAYF. CDR3 nucleotides: TGCGCCAGCAGCCCCGCCGGGACCCCCCACAGATACGCGTATTTT. The chain combines TRBV5-1 with TRBJ2-3; D assignment may be TRBD1 or TRBD2 (5 bases each). Germline V gene data show CDR1 as SGHRS and CDR2 as YFSETQ. Trimming pared 4 bases from V and 14 bases from J, leaving 26 bases between. The length of the CDR3 is 15 residues.

The chain uses TRBV12-3 or TRBV12-4 and TRBJ2-1; TRBD2 is a possible D gene (5 bases). This CDR3 comprises 13 residues. V was trimmed by 2 bases and J by 9 bases, leaving 11 bases between them. In DNA form, the CDR3 reads TGTGCCAGCAGTTTAATGGGTCGGGGTGAGCAGTTCTTC. It codes for CASSLMGRGEQFF.

This rearrangement joins TRBV7-2 to TRBJ2-7, with 11 bases identical to TRBD2. The better agreement between TRBJ2-5 and the DNA end casts doubt on the J call. Germline-derived CDR1 and CDR2 are SGHTA and FQGNSA. The CDR3 sequence is 17 residues long. The CDR3 here is CASSRTHTSGSSKTQYF. CDR3 nucleotide sequence: TGTGCCAGCAGCCGGACCCATACTAGCGGGAGTTCGAAGACCCAGTACTTC.

The V and J genes are TRBV7-3 and TRBJ2-2, with TRBD2 as a possible D gene (6 bases). CDR1 and CDR2 (germline): SGHTA, FQGTGA. The V end lost 5 bases, the J end lost 0 bases, and 13 bases lay between the germline ends. The CDR3 runs 16 residues. This chain's CDR3 is CASSLPGTSNTGELFF. In DNA, the CDR3 is TGTGCCAGCAGCCTCCCCGGGACTTCGAACACCGGGGAGCTGTTTTTT. Using reference TRBV7-3 and TRBJ2-2 for the parts outside the CDR3, the full variable domain is GAGVSQTPSNKVTEKGKYVELRCDPISGHTALYWYRQSLGQGPEFLIYFQGTGAADDSGLPNDRFFAVRPEGSVSTLKIQRTERGDSAVYLCASSLPGTSNTGELFFGEGSRLTVL.

The J gene is TRBJ2-5, the V gene TRBV7-2; 12 bases fit TRBD2. Trimming took 0 bases from V and 2 from J; bases not matched to a gene: 22. Germline CDR1 reads SGHTA; CDR2 reads FQGNSA. There are 23 residues in the CDR3. The CDR3 loop is CASSLATQGALPGLAGIQETQYF. The CDR3 DNA reads TGTGCCAGCAGCTTAGCGACCCAGGGGGCGCTACCAGGACTAGCGGGGATACAAGAGACCCAGTACTTC. The full variable domain, in which reference TRBV7-2 and TRBJ2-5 provide the parts outside the CDR3, is GAGVSQSPSNKVTEKGKDVELRCDPISGHTALYWYRQSLGQGLEFLIYFQGNSAPDKSGLPSDRFSAERTGGSVSTLTIQRTQQEDSAVYLCASSLATQGALPGLAGIQETQYFGPGTRLLVL.

This clonotype was seen a few times. The chain is built from TRBV7-9 and TRBJ2-7, with D possibly TRBD2 on 5 matching bases. CDR1 and CDR2 (germline): SEHNR, FQNEAQ (reference sequence). Trimming took off 1 base at V and 1 base at J, with 11 bases between the two ends. The CDR3 is 15 residues long. CDR3 bases: TGTGCCAGCAGCTTAGGTTGGGAGCTGTCCTACGAGCAGTACTTC. Its translation is CASSLGWELSYEQYF.

This clonotype was counted a few times. In DNA form, the CDR3 reads TGTGCCAGCAGTCCCGGACTAGCGGGTTTCAATGAGCAGTTCTTC. Encoded protein: CASSPGLAGFNEQFF. The chain joins TRBV4-2 to TRBJ2-1; 11 nucleotides agree with TRBD2. Losses at the gene ends were 6 bases for V and 6 bases for J; bases not matched to a gene: 7. Looked up from germline, CDR1 is LGHNA and CDR2 is YNFKEQ. CDR3 length: 15 amino acids.

The chain has TRBV27 and TRBJ1-2; TRBD1 matches 7 bases. The CDR3 length is 13 residues. The germline CDR1 and CDR2 sequences are MNHEY and SMNVEV (reference sequence). J gave up 7 bases and V 3 bases, and 5 bases lay outside the gene matches. The CDR3 loop reads CASSFTPGGGYTF. CDR3 DNA sequence: TGTGCCAGCAGTTTTACCCCAGGGGGTGGCTACACCTTC.

The rearrangement links TRBV6-5 to TRBJ1-2, with D tentatively TRBD1 (6 bases). V was cut by 6 bases and J by 4 bases, with 12 bases left in between. Germline CDR1 reads MNHEY; CDR2 reads SVGAGI. This CDR3 has 13 residues. This chain's CDR3 is CASRKTGIYGYTF. In nucleotides, the CDR3 is TGTGCCAGCAGAAAAACAGGGATCTATGGCTACACCTTC.

The chain carries TRBV4-2 and TRBJ2-2; 7 bases agree with TRBD1. The CDR3 is 13 amino acids. Looked up from germline, CDR1 is LGHNA and CDR2 is YNFKEQ. The V and J ends lost 4 bases and 7 bases, in that order; junction bases with no gene match: 3. The CDR3 sequence: CASSPGTVGELFF. In nucleotides, the CDR3 is TGTGCCAGCAGCCCGGGGACAGTCGGGGAGCTGTTTTTT.

This clonotype was seen a handful of times. V gene TRBV20-1 combines with J gene TRBJ2-7; 8 bases match TRBD2. V shed 7 bases, J shed 3 bases, and the junction held 17 bases outside the gene matches. The CDR3 is 16 amino acids. CDR1 and CDR2 (germline): DFQATT, SNEGSKA (reference sequence). The CDR3 bases are TGCAGTGTTCGTGCCCCCTTCGGGAGGGCCCTCTACGAGCAGTACTTC. As protein: CSVRAPFGRALYEQYF.

The chain recombines TRBV15 with TRBJ2-1; D gene ambiguous. TRBJ2-7 matches the DNA end more closely, so the J call is doubtful. CDR3 length equals 14 residues. Germline V gene sequence: CDR1 LNHNV, CDR2 YYDKDF (reference sequence). The CDR3 is CATSVDRNSLEQYF. Written as DNA, the CDR3 is TGTGCCACCAGTGTAGATCGGAATTCCCTCGAGCAGTACTTC.

The chain carries TRBV25-1 and TRBJ2-3; 12 bases match TRBD2. This CDR3 has 17 residues. V lost 5 bases to trimming and J lost 0 bases; unmatched junction nucleotides: 6. Germline-derived CDR1 and CDR2 are MGHDK and SYGVNS. CDR3 DNA sequence: TGTGCCAGCAGTCCCCTAGGGACTAGCGGGAGCACAGATACGCAGTATTTT. Translation gives CASSPLGTSGSTDTQYF.